Below, 16 T cell receptor beta chains from the same sample are listed, as sequenced in a study of blood T cell repertoires in COVID-19. Assay used: immunoSEQ multiplex PCR; TCRdb lists only in-frame clones, some missing. The table shows about 250,000 clones, with roughly 85% occurring only once. Sequenced sample: PBMCs or T cells enriched from blood (not recorded which). These receptor sequences come from a woman aged 25 to 39 who had recovered from COVID-19.

The gene calls are TRBV6-5 and TRBJ2-1; the match to TRBD1 covers 8 bases. Per the germline V gene, CDR1 is MNHEY and CDR2 is SVGAGI. V trimming: 7 bases; J trimming: 7 bases; junction bases outside the gene matches: 9. The CDR3 consists of 14 residues. The CDR3 sequence is CASKPGGAGNEQFF. The CDR3 DNA follows: TGTGCCAGCAAACCAGGGGGCGCGGGGAATGAGCAGTTCTTC.

V usage is TRBV29-1 and J usage is TRBJ2-3; tentatively, D is TRBD1 (6 bases). The V and J ends lost 5 bases and 2 bases respectively, with 17 bases between them. The CDR3 has 15 residues. Germline assignment: CDR1 SQVTM and CDR2 ANQGSEA. The CDR3, as DNA: TGCAGCGTTAAACAGGGTGTATTCCACACAGATACGCAGTATTTT. Translating it yields CSVKQGVFHTDTQYF.

A few counts support this clone. The chain has TRBV7-9 and TRBJ1-2; perhaps TRBD1 as D (5 bases). Germline V gives CDR1 SEHNR, CDR2 FQNEAQ (reference sequence). The CDR3 sequence is 13 residues long. The V end lost 6 bases, the J end lost 8 bases, and 16 bases lay between the germline ends. The CDR3: CASRPRDRGGYTF. The CDR3 region has the DNA TGTGCCAGCAGGCCCAGGGATAGGGGCGGCTACACCTTC.

This CDR3 is CSVGLSPGDEQYF. The CDR3 DNA reads as TGCAGCGTTGGCCTTAGCCCAGGGGACGAGCAGTACTTC. V is TRBV29-1 and J is TRBJ2-7, with D perhaps matching TRBD1 (6 bases). Trimming cost V 4 bases and J 5 bases, with 15 bases left between them. Germline CDR1 is SQVTM and CDR2 is ANQGSEA. This CDR3 region has 13 residues.

This chain connects TRBV11-3 to TRBJ2-2; D is possibly TRBD1 (6 bases). Germline V lookup: CDR1 SGHNT, CDR2 YENEEA. The ends were cut back, 5 bases at V and 6 bases at J, with 7 bases in the middle. The CDR3 is 12 residues long. The CDR3 DNA is TGTGCCAGCAGCCCAGGGGCCGGGGAGCTGTTTTTT. Encoded protein: CASSPGAGELFF.

The chain carries TRBV6-5 and TRBJ2-7, with 9 bases matching TRBD1. CDR3 length: 14 residues. Losses at the gene ends were 4 bases for V and 3 bases for J; bases not matched to a gene: 4. The V gene's germline CDR1 is MNHEY and CDR2 SVGAGI. The CDR3 protein is CASSSGQGDYEQYF. As DNA, the CDR3 is TGTGCCAGCAGTTCGGGACAGGGAGACTACGAGCAGTACTTC.

This chain links TRBV5-1 with TRBJ2-7, with D possibly being TRBD2 (5 bases). V shed 4 bases and J shed 5 bases, with 22 bases lying between them. The CDR3 is made up of 16 amino acids. From germline, CDR1 is SGHRS and CDR2 YFSETQ. The CDR3 DNA sequence: TGCGCCAGCAGCCACGTTTCAGACGGACCCGGGGACGAGCAGTACTTC. This encodes CASSHVSDGPGDEQYF.

The chain combines TRBV29-1 with TRBJ2-2; D is possibly TRBD1 (5 bases). The germline V gene encodes CDR1 SQVTM and CDR2 ANQGSEA. This CDR3 has 14 residues. V lost 0 bases to trimming and J lost 0 bases, with 5 bases between them. CDR3 bases: TGCAGCGTTGAAGACAGGGCGAACACCGGGGAGCTGTTTTTT. It yields the protein CSVEDRANTGELFF.

The CDR3 nucleotides are TGTGCCATCAGGGACAGGGTCGAAGGCACTGAAGCTTTCTTT. Translating gives CAIRDRVEGTEAFF. The rearrangement joins TRBV10-3 to TRBJ1-1; 8 bases fit TRBD1. After removal of 6 bases from V and 4 bases from J, the junction contained 7 bases not matched to a gene. Germline CDR1 reads ENHRY; CDR2 reads SYGVKD. The CDR3 is made up of 14 amino acids.

As DNA, the CDR3 is TGTGCCAGCAGCGGGACAGGGGACTACCTTCGACTCCCGTTCACAGATACGCAGTATTTT. It specifies CASSGTGDYLRLPFTDTQYF. The rearrangement links TRBV28 to TRBJ2-3; 10 positions match TRBD1. Losses at the gene ends were 6 bases for V and 2 bases for J; bases not matched to a gene: 20. CDR1 is MDHEN, CDR2 SYDVKM, per germline. The CDR3 covers 20 residues.

This clone was picked up one time. The rearrangement joins TRBV19 to TRBJ1-5, with D perhaps TRBD1 (6 bases). Trimming took 1 base from V and 7 from J, leaving 14 bases between them. The CDR3 covers 15 residues. The germline gives CDR1 LNHDA, CDR2 SQIVND (reference sequence). The CDR3: CASSIVRGRDQPQHF. The CDR3 DNA is TGTGCCAGTAGTATAGTCAGGGGACGAGACCAGCCCCAGCATTTT.

Only a few counts were recorded for this clone. V usage is TRBV28 and J usage is TRBJ1-5, with 7 positions matching TRBD1. Trimming took 5 bases from V and 4 from J; bases not matched to a gene: 5. The CDR3 runs to 14 residues. Germline V gene data show CDR1 as MDHEN and CDR2 as SYDVKM. The CDR3 DNA is TGTGCCAGCAGTCGGACAGGCCTTAATCAGCCCCAGCATTTT. This sequence encodes CASSRTGLNQPQHF. Drawing the rest from reference TRBV28 and TRBJ1-5, the complete variable domain is DVKVTQSSRYLVKRTGEKVFLECVQDMDHENMFWYRQDPGLGLRLIYFSYDVKMKEKGDIPEGYSVSREKKERFSLILESASTNQTSMYLCASSRTGLNQPQHFGDGTRLSIL.

In DNA form, the CDR3 reads TGTGCCACCCCTGGCAGGGAGGGTTACGAGCAGTACTTC. Translation gives CATPGREGYEQYF. The rearrangement links TRBV19 to TRBJ2-7; TRBD2 agrees at 7 bases. The germline V gene has CDR1 LNHDA and CDR2 SQIVND (reference sequence). This CDR3 region has 13 residues. Trimming cost V 10 bases and J 4 bases; bases outside gene matches: 10.

The chain uses TRBV7-9 and TRBJ1-3, with D unresolved. The germline CDR1 and CDR2 sequences are SEHNR and FQNEAQ (reference sequence). The CDR3 runs to 16 residues. V lost 1 base and J 2 bases, leaving 12 bases between the germline ends. CDR3 loop: CASSLGSSQAGNTIYF. The CDR3 coding sequence is TGTGCCAGCAGCTTAGGGTCCTCCCAGGCTGGAAACACCATATATTTT.

The chain joins TRBV7-9 to TRBJ1-5; the D gene is possibly TRBD1 (5 bases). The CDR3 totals 13 residues. CDR1 and CDR2 from the germline V gene are SEHNR and FQNEAQ (reference sequence). The V end was cut by 5 bases, the J end by 6 bases, with 11 bases between. The CDR3 DNA is TGTGCCAGCAGCCAGGGTAGTTCTCAGCCCCAGCATTTT. This sequence encodes CASSQGSSQPQHF.

This sequence joins TRBV4-1 and TRBJ2-5; D remains unclear. The CDR3 is 12 amino acids. Germline V gene sequence: CDR1 MGHRA, CDR2 YSYEKL. V lost 1 base and J lost 7, with 7 bases in between. The CDR3 loop reads CASSQVGVTQYF. As DNA, the CDR3 is TGCGCCAGCAGCCAAGTAGGAGTGACCCAGTACTTC.